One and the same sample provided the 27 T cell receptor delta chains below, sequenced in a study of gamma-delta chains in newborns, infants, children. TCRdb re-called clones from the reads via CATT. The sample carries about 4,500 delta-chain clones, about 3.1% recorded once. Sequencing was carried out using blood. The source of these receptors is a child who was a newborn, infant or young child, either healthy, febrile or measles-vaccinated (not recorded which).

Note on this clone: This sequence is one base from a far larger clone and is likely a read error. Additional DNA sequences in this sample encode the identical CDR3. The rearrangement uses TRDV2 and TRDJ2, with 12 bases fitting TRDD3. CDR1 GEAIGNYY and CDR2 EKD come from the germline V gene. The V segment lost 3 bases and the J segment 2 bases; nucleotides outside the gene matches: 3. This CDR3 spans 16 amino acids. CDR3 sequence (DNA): TGTGCCTGTGACGTACTGGGGGATACCTTGACAGCACAACTCTTCTTT. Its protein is CACDVLGDTLTAQLFF.

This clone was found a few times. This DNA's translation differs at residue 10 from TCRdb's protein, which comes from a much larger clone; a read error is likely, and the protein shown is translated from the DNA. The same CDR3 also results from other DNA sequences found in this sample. The CDR3 DNA sequence: TGTGCCTGTGACACTGGGGGATACAGCCCCTGGGACACCCGACAGATGTTTTTC. Translation: CACDTGGYSPWDTRQMFF. The V and J genes are TRDV2 and TRDJ3; 10 bases match TRDD3. The V gene's germline CDR1 is GEAIGNYY and CDR2 EKD. The junction had 4 bases not matched to a gene; V was cut back by 1 base and J by 2 bases. The CDR3 spans 18 residues.

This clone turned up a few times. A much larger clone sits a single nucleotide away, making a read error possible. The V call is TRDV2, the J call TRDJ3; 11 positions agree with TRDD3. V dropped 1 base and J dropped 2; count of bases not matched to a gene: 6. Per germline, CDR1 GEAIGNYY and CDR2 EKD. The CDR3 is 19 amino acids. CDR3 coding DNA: TGTGCCTGTGACACTGGGGGATACGGAAGCCCCTGGGACACCCGACAGATGTTTTTC. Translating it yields CACDTGGYGSPWDTRQMFF.

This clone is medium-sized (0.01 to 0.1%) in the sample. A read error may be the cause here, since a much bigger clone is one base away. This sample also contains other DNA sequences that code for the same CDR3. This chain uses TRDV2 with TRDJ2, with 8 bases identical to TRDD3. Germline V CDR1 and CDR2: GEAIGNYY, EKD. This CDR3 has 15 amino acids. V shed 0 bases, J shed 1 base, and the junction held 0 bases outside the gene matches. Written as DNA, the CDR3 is TGTGCCTGTGACACCCTGGGGGATTTGACAGCACAACTCTTCTTT. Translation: CACDTLGDLTAQLFF.

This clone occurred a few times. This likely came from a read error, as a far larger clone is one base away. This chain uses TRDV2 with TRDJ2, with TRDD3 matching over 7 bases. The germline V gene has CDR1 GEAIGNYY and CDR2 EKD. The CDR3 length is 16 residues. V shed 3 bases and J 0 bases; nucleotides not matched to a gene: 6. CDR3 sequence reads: CACDGLGGTLTAQLFF. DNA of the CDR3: TGTGCCTGTGACGGTCTGGGGGGTACTTTGACAGCACAACTCTTCTTT.

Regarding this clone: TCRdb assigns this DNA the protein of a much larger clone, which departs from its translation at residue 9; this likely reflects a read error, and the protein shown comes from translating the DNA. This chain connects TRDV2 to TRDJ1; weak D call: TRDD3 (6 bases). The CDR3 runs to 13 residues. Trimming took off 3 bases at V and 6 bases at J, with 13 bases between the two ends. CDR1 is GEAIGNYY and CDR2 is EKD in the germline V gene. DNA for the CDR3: TGTGCCTGTGACCTCCTGGGGTCCTATAAACTCATCTTT. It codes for CACDLLGSYKLIF.

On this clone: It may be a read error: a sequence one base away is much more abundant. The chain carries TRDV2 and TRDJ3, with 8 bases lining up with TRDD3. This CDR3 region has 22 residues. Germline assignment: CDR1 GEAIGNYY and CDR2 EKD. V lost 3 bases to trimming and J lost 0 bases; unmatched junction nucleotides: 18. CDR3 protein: CACDGISDRWGIDSWDTRQMFF. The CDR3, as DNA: TGTGCCTGTGACGGAATTTCAGACCGGTGGGGGATTGACTCCTGGGACACCCGACAGATGTTTTTC.

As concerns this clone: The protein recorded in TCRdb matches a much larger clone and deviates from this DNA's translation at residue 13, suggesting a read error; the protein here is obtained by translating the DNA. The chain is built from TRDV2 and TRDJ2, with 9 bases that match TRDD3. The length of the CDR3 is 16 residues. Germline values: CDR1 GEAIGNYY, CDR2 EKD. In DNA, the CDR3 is TGCGCCTGTGACACGGTGGGGGATAGTTTGACAGCACGACTCTTCTTT. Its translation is CACDTVGDSLTARLFF.

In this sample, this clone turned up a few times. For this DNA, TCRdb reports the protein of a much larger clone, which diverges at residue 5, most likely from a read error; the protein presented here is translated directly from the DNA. The CDR3 DNA follows: TGTGCCTGTGACGCCGATATCTGGGATTCGACCTCCTGGGACACCCGACAGATGTTTTTC. It translates to CACDADIWDSTSWDTRQMFF. This chain connects TRDV2 to TRDJ3; tentatively, D is TRDD3 (5 bases). Germline V gives CDR1 GEAIGNYY, CDR2 EKD. With 3 bases removed from V and 0 bases from J, the gap between germline ends came to 20 bases. The CDR3 length is 20 residues.

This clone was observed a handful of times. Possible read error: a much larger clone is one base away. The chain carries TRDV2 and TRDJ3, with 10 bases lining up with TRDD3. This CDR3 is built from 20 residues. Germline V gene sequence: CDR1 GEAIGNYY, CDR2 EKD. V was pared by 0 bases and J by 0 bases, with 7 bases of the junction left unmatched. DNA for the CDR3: TGTGCCTGTGACACCGGATGGGGGATACACAGCTCCTGGGACACCCGACAGATGTTTTTC. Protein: CACDTGWGIHSSWDTRQMFF.

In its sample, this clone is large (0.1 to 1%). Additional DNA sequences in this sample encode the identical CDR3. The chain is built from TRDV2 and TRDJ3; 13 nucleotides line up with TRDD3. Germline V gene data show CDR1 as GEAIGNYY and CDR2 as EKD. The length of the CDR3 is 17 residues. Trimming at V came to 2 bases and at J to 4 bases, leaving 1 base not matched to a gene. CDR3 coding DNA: TGTGCCTGTGACATACTGGGGGATACGTGGGACACCCGACAGATGTTTTTC. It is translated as CACDILGDTWDTRQMFF.

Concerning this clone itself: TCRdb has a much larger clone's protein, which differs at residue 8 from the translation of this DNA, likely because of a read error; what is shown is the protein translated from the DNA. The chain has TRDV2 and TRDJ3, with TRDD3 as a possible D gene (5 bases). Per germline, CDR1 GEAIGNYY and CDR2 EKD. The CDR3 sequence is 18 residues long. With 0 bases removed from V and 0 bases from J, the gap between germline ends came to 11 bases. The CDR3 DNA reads TGTGCCTGTGACACCTACTGGAGGAGCTCCTGGGACACCCGACAGATGTTTTTC. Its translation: CACDTYWRSSWDTRQMFF.

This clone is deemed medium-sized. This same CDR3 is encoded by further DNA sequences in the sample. CDR3 DNA: TGTGCCTGTGACTCTGTACTGGGGGATAGCTCCTGGGACACCCGACAGATGTTTTTC. The encoded protein is CACDSVLGDSSWDTRQMFF. The chain joins TRDV2 to TRDJ3; 11 nucleotides align to TRDD3. The CDR3 loop spans 19 amino acids. Germline CDR1 GEAIGNYY, CDR2 EKD. V was clipped by 3 bases and J by 0 bases; unmatched bases: 6.

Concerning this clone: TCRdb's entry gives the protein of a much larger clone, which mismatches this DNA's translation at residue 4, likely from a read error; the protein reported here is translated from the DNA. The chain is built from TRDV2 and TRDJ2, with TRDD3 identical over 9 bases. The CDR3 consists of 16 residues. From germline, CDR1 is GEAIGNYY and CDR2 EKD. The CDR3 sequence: CACNTLGDTLTAQLFF. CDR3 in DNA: TGTGCCTGTAACACCTTGGGGGATACTTTGACAGCACAACTCTTCTTT.

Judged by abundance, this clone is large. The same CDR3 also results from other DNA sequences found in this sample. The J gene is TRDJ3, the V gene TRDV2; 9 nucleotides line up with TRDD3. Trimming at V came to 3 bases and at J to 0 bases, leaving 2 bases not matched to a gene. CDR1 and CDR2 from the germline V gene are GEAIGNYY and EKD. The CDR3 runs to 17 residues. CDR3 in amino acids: CACDYWGSSWDTRQMFF. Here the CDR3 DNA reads TGTGCCTGTGACTACTGGGGGAGCTCCTGGGACACCCGACAGATGTTTTTC.

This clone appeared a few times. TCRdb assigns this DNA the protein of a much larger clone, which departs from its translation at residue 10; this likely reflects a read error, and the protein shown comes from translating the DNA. The CDR3 loop is CACDTVGDSSTAQLFF. The DNA of the CDR3 is TGTGCCTGTGACACGGTGGGGGATAGTTCGACAGCACAACTCTTCTTT. The chain has TRDV2 and TRDJ2; 9 bases match TRDD3. The CDR3 runs 16 residues. Losses at the gene ends were 1 base for V and 4 bases for J; bases not matched to a gene: 6. Germline V CDR1 and CDR2: GEAIGNYY, EKD.

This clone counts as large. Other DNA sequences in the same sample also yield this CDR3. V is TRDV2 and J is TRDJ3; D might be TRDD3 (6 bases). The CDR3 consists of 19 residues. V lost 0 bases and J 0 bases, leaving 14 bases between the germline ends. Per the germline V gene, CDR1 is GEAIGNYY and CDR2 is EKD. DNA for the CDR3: TGTGCCTGTGACACCGCCTGGGGTTATCGCTCCTGGGACACCCGACAGATGTTTTTC. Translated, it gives CACDTAWGYRSWDTRQMFF.

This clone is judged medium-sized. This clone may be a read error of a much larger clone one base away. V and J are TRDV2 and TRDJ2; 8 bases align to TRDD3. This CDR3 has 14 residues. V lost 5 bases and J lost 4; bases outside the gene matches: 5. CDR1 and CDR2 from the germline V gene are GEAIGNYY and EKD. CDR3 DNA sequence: TGTGCCTGTGGCACTCTGGGGGAGACAGCACAACTCTTCTTT. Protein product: CACGTLGETAQLFF.

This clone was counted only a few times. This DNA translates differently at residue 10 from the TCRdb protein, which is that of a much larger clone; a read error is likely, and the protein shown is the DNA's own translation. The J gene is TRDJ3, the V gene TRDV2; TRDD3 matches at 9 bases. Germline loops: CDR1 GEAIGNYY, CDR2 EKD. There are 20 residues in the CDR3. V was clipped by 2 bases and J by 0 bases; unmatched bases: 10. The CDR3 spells CACDKVLGELSSWDTRQMFF. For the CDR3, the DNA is TGTGCCTGTGACAAAGTACTGGGGGAGCTGAGCTCCTGGGACACCCGACAGATGTTTTTC.

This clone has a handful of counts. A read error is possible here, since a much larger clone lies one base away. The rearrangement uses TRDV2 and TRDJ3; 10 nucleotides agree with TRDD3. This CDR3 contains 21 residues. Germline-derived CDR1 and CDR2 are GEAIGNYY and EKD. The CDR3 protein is CACDSLYTGGWSSWDIRQMFF. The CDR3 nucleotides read TGTGCCTGTGACTCCTTGTATACTGGGGGATGGAGCTCCTGGGACATCCGACAGATGTTTTTC.

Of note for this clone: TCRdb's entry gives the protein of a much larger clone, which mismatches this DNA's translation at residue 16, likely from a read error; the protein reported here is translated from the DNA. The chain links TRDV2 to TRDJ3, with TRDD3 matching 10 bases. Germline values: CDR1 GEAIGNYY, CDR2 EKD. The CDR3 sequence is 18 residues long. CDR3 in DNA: TGTGCCTGTGACACTGGGGGATACAGCTCCTGGGACACCCGACAGGTGTTTTTC. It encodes CACDTGGYSSWDTRQVFF.

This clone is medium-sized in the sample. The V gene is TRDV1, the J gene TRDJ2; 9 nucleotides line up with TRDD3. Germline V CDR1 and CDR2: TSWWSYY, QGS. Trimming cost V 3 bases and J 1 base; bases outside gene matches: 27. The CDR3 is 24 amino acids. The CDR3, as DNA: TGTGCTCTTGGGGATCTTTGCTTCCTTGGGGATACGCATAGGGTAGAAGATTTGACAGCACAACTCTTCTTT. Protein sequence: CALGDLCFLGDTHRVEDLTAQLFF.

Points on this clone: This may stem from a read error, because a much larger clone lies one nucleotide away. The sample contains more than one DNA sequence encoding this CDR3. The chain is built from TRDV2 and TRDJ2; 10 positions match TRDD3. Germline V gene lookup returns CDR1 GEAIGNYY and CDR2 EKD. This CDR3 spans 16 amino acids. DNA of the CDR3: TGCGCCTGTGACGTTCTGGGGGATACTTTGACAGCACAACTCTTCTTT. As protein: CACDVLGDTLTAQLFF.

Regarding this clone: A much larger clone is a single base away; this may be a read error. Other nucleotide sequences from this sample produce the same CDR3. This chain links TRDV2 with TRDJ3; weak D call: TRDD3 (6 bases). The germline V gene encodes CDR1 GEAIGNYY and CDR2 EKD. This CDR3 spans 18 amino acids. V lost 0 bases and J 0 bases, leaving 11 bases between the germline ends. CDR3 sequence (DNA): TGTGCCTGTGACACCGTGGGGATTCGCTCCTGGGACACCCGACAGATGTTTTTC. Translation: CACDTVGIRSWDTRQMFF.

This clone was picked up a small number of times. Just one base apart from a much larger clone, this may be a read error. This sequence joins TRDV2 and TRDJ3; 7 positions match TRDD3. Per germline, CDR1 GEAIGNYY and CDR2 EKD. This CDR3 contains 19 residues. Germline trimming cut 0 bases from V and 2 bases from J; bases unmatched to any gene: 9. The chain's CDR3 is CACDTVWIGDTWDTRQMFF. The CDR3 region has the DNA TGTGCCTGTGACACCGTATGGATTGGGGATACCTGGGACACCCGACAGATGTTTTTC.

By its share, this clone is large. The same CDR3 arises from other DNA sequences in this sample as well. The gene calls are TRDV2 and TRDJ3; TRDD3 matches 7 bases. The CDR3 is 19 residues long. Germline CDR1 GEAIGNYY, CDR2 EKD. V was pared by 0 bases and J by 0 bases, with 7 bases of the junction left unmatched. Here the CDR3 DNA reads TGTGCCTGTGACACCGGAGGATACGTTCCCTCCTGGGACACCCGACAGATGTTTTTC. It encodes CACDTGGYVPSWDTRQMFF.

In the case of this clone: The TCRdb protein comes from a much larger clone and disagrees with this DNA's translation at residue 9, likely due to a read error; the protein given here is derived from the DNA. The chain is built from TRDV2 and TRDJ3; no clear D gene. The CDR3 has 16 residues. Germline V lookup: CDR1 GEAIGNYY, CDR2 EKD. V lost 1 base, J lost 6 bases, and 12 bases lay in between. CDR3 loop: CACDTVGNVDTRQMFF. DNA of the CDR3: TGTGCCTGTGACACGGTGGGAAACGTGGACACCCGACAGATGTTTTTC.